Below, 18 T cell receptor beta chains from the same sample are listed, as sequenced in a study of blood T cell repertoires in COVID-19. Generated by immunoSEQ multiplex PCR, the TCRdb table keeps only in-frame clones and is missing some. The sample includes under 200,000 clones, roughly 84% of them seen just once. Sequenced input: PBMCs or T cells enriched from blood (not recorded which). The receptors here all came from a woman aged 50 to 60 who had recovered from COVID-19.

The chain employs TRBV5-1 and TRBJ2-6; maybe TRBD1 (5 bases). The CDR3 is 16 residues long. Germline lookup yields CDR1 SGHRS and CDR2 YFSETQ. Trimming removed 4 bases at V and 4 bases at J, with 15 bases between. CDR3 residues: CASSPTTGGGANVLTF. CDR3 DNA: TGCGCCAGCAGCCCTACCACAGGTGGCGGGGCCAACGTCCTGACTTTC.

The chain employs TRBV3-1 (or the pseudogene TRBV3-2) and TRBJ2-5; TRBD1 matches at 9 bases. The germline CDR1 and CDR2 sequences are LGHDT and YNNKEL (reference sequence). The CDR3 is 16 amino acids. V lost 1 base and J lost 2; bases outside the gene matches: 5. The chain's CDR3 is CASSQGNRGRQETQYF. The CDR3, as DNA: TGTGCCAGCAGCCAAGGGAACAGGGGGCGACAAGAGACCCAGTACTTC.

The chain links TRBV4-3 to TRBJ2-6, with D possibly being TRBD2 (6 bases). Germline V gives CDR1 LGHNA, CDR2 YSLEER. V lost 0 bases, J lost 3 bases, and 9 bases lay in between. CDR3 size: 16 residues. CDR3 loop: CASSQDGGGGANVLTF. The CDR3, as DNA: TGCGCCAGCAGCCAAGATGGGGGAGGTGGGGCCAACGTCCTGACTTTC.

There are a few counts of this clone. This rearrangement joins TRBV14 to TRBJ2-7; 10 bases match TRBD1. This CDR3 has 16 amino acids. V lost 3 bases, J lost 2 bases, and 7 bases stayed unmatched. The germline V gene encodes CDR1 SGHDN and CDR2 FVKESK. The chain's CDR3 is CASSQLMGQGTYEQYF. As DNA, the CDR3 is TGTGCCAGCAGCCAGCTCATGGGACAGGGGACCTACGAGCAGTACTTC. The full variable domain, with the rest looked up from reference TRBV14 and TRBJ2-7, is EAGVTQFPSHSVIEKGQTVTLRCDPISGHDNLYWYRRVMGKEIKFLLHFVKESKQDESGMPNNRFLAERTGGTYSTLKVQPAELEDSGVYFCASSQLMGQGTYEQYFGPGTRLTVT.

V usage is TRBV30 and J usage is TRBJ1-3; perhaps TRBD1 as D (6 bases). Germline assignment: CDR1 GTSNPN and CDR2 SVGIG (reference sequence). V dropped 3 bases and J dropped 2 bases, with 8 bases sitting between them. This CDR3 region has 13 residues. The CDR3 DNA follows: TGTGCCTGGAGATCAGGGGCTGGAAACACCATATATTTT. Translating it yields CAWRSGAGNTIYF.

This clone was picked up one time. The chain couples TRBV18 to TRBJ2-1, with D possibly matching TRBD2 (5 bases). CDR3 length: 13 residues. CDR1 and CDR2 (germline): KGHSH, LQKENI. V was cut by 6 bases and J by 8 bases, with 14 bases left in between. The CDR3 reads CASSLTHGDEQFF. The CDR3 DNA reads TGTGCCAGCTCCCTTACCCACGGGGATGAGCAGTTCTTC.

There are a few counts of this clone. The chain links TRBV19 to TRBJ1-1; no clear D gene. V was pared by 3 bases and J by 1 base, with 9 bases between. In germline, CDR1 is LNHDA, CDR2 SQIVND (reference sequence). The CDR3 is 14 residues long. The CDR3 coding sequence is TGTGCCAGTAGTATTCCCGGTCGGAACACTGAAGCTTTCTTT. Translating it yields CASSIPGRNTEAFF.

This clone was counted between two and nine times. The chain has TRBV10-1 and TRBJ2-2; D is perhaps TRBD2 (5 bases). The V gene lost 7 bases and the J gene lost 3 bases, with 12 bases spanning the gap. CDR3 size: 14 residues. CDR1 and CDR2 (germline): WNHNN, SYGVQD (reference sequence). CDR3 amino acids: CASKGERDTGELFF. The CDR3 DNA is TGCGCCAGCAAGGGAGAACGTGACACCGGGGAGCTGTTTTTT.

CDR3 amino acids: CASSTQTAYRSDTQYF. The CDR3 DNA reads TGTGCCAGCAGCACGCAGACAGCCTACCGATCAGATACGCAGTATTTT. The chain carries TRBV14 and TRBJ2-3; D may be TRBD1 (5 bases). Germline V CDR1 and CDR2: SGHDN, FVKESK. CDR3 length equals 16 residues. The V gene lost 5 bases and the J gene lost 4 bases, with 19 bases spanning the gap. The full variable domain, with the rest looked up from reference TRBV14 and TRBJ2-3, is EAGVTQFPSHSVIEKGQTVTLRCDPISGHDNLYWYRRVMGKEIKFLLHFVKESKQDESGMPNNRFLAERTGGTYSTLKVQPAELEDSGVYFCASSTQTAYRSDTQYFGPGTRLTVL.

The genes are TRBV7-9 and TRBJ2-3, with unresolved D. The V end lost 5 bases, the J end lost 8 bases, and 11 bases lay between the germline ends. Germline CDR1 and CDR2: SEHNR and FQNEAQ (reference sequence). This CDR3 contains 12 residues. The CDR3 DNA reads as TGTGCCAGCAGCCCCCTTGCAGGTACGCAGTATTTT. It is translated as CASSPLAGTQYF.

This chain uses TRBV28 with TRBJ2-7; the match to TRBD2 covers 8 bases. The V gene end was trimmed by 7 bases and the J gene end by 3 bases; junction bases not matched to a gene: 11. The CDR3 spans 15 residues. Germline values: CDR1 MDHEN, CDR2 SYDVKM. The CDR3 region is CASTIGASGFYEQYF. DNA of the CDR3: TGTGCCAGCACTATTGGGGCTAGCGGGTTCTACGAGCAGTACTTC.

This chain links TRBV30 with TRBJ1-4, with a weak D call TRBD1 (5 bases). This CDR3 contains 14 residues. Germline loops: CDR1 GTSNPN, CDR2 SVGIG (reference sequence). V lost 0 bases and J 7 bases, leaving 12 bases between the germline ends. Here the CDR3 reads CAWSVSGGSEKLFF. The CDR3 bases are TGTGCCTGGAGTGTATCGGGGGGGTCTGAAAAACTGTTTTTT. Filled out from reference TRBV30 and TRBJ1-4, the complete variable domain reads SQTIHQWPATLVQPVGSPLSLECTVEGTSNPNLYWYRQAAGRGLQLLFYSVGIGQISSEVPQNLSASRPQDRQFILSSKKLLLSDSGFYLCAWSVSGGSEKLFFGSGTQLSVL.

This sequence joins TRBV5-4 and TRBJ2-7; TRBD2 matches 15 bases. Unmatched junction bases numbered 7, after V lost 4 bases and J lost 2 bases. The germline V gene has CDR1 SGHNT and CDR2 YYREEE (reference sequence). The CDR3 spans 17 residues. This CDR3 is CASSPGLAGGHAYEQYF. DNA for the CDR3: TGTGCCAGCAGCCCGGGACTAGCGGGAGGCCACGCCTACGAGCAGTACTTC.

The V call is TRBV28, the J call TRBJ1-2; 9 nucleotides align to TRBD1. V lost 6 bases, J lost 4 bases, and 3 bases stayed unmatched. The CDR3 extends over 13 amino acids. Germline CDR1 reads MDHEN; CDR2 reads SYDVKM. The CDR3 DNA follows: TGTGCCAGCAGGGGGACAGGGTTCTATGGCTACACCTTC. Translation: CASRGTGFYGYTF.

CDR3 DNA sequence: TGTGCCAGCAGCGTAGGTCCCTACCTCTCGGATACGCAGTATTTT. Translated, it gives CASSVGPYLSDTQYF. V is TRBV9 and J is TRBJ2-3; D gene unclear. This CDR3 contains 15 residues. The V gene lost 0 bases and the J gene lost 6 bases, with 14 bases spanning the gap. Germline V gene lookup returns CDR1 SGDLS and CDR2 YYNGEE.

The chain uses TRBV6-5 and TRBJ1-2, with TRBD1 identical over 8 bases. CDR1 is MNHEY, CDR2 SVGAGI, per germline. V shed 5 bases and J 7 bases; nucleotides not matched to a gene: 12. This CDR3 spans 15 amino acids. CDR3 in DNA: TGTGCCAGCAGTCAAATCTCAGGGGGCAGGGGTGGCTACACCTTC. It specifies CASSQISGGRGGYTF.

The chain has TRBV11-3 and TRBJ2-1; 13 bases are a match to TRBD2. This CDR3 has 14 residues. Trimming cost V 7 bases and J 8 bases; bases outside gene matches: 5. Per germline, CDR1 SGHNT and CDR2 YENEEA. CDR3 coding DNA: TGTGCCAGCACCACGGGACTAGCGGGATATGAGCAGTTCTTC. It yields the protein CASTTGLAGYEQFF.

The V and J genes are TRBV9 and TRBJ1-4; 8 nucleotides align to TRBD1. V dropped 3 bases and J dropped 2; count of bases not matched to a gene: 3. Germline CDR1 is SGDLS and CDR2 is YYNGEE. The CDR3 is 15 amino acids. CDR3 sequence reads: CASSERQGTNEKLFF. In DNA, the CDR3 is TGTGCCAGCAGCGAGCGACAGGGGACTAATGAAAAACTGTTTTTT. The variable domain in full, with the rest retrieved from reference TRBV9 and TRBJ1-4, is DSGVTQTPKHLITATGQRVTLRCSPRSGDLSVYWYQQSLDQGLQFLIQYYNGEERAKGNILERFSAQQFPDLHSELNLSSLELGDSALYFCASSERQGTNEKLFFGSGTQLSVL.